Included here is one T cell receptor beta chain sequence, with context. Its specific antigen is unknown. A read error is possible here, since a much larger clone lies one base away. Amplification of TCR beta CDR3 regions was carried out from RNA transcripts. The first round of RT-PCR for the TCR CDR3 was performed with the HTBI primer set and the Qiagen OneStep RT-PCR kit. Libraries were constructed in a second round of multiplex PCR, after which size selection and purification were carried out. Paired-end sequencing of the libraries was performed with 100 bp reads on an Illumina HiSeq2000. The source study handled its data this way. SOAPnuke was used to process the raw data, removing reads that contained adapters or uncalled bases, had a mean Phred below 15, or lacked an exact match to the constant primer or identifier. COPE v1.2.5 was used to merge the high-quality paired reads, and each unique nucleotide sequence was defined as a clonotype. MiTCR v1.1 was used to align the clonotypes against IMGT TRBV, TRBD and TRBJ reference segments. The analysis included only V-J combinations with a frequency above 0.0001, which together covered around 99% of the repertoires. The TCS score was defined as F50 (clonal expansion) divided by E x V (chaos), with BLOSUM62-based TCRdist calculated between CDR3 peptides within each V-J. Welch's t-statistics and random forest reduced 514 V-J features to 13, which were used in a naive Bayes classifier (R e1071). The public reads were reanalyzed by TCRdb: fastp trimming at Q25, MiXCR alignment, in-frame beta chains only. CDR3 protein sequences are deduplicated, and each keeps its most common genes and DNA. For this entry, the V and J calls and clone size follow TCRdb and not the study's own pipeline. In this sample the table shows under 650,000 distinct CDR3 sequences, roughly 16% of which occur a single time. 3.8% of the sample is taken by the ten largest.

The sample comes from a study of T cells in Graves' hyperthyroidism and ophthalmopathy (dated by TCRdb to between 2017 and 2020). Notes on the research overall: Peripheral blood was sampled at the time of initial diagnosis, prior to any treatment. To identify distinguishing TCR V-J signatures, a discovery cohort of around 98 patients was used, comprising some 45 with Graves' ophthalmopathy and under 60 with stable Graves' hyperthyroidism. Prospective prediction of ophthalmopathy was tested in an independent validation cohort consisting of fewer than 20 hyperthyroidism patients and 15 or so patients who later progressed to ophthalmopathy. The roughly 94 discovery patients were randomly divided into training and test sets at a 7:3 ratio. Thyroid tissue and blood T-cell repertoires from six or seven Graves' hyperthyroidism patients were also compared in the study. Once sampling was done, hyperthyroidism patients were given methimazole at a starting dose of 30 mg daily, whereas ophthalmopathy patients were given high-dose intravenous methylprednisolone. The paper describes TCR Vbeta CDR3 sequencing of 120 to 150 peripheral blood samples, made up of fewer than 50 ophthalmopathy patients, over 70 hyperthyroidism patients and 17 progressor patients.

Stable Graves' hyperthyroidism was defined as no progression to ophthalmopathy during 18 months of follow-up. Hyperthyroidism patients were aged 18 to 65 years and newly diagnosed, with disease duration of less than 2 months. Any patient with an uncontrolled infection, another autoimmune disease, pregnancy or lactation was excluded. Clinical symptoms, serum thyroxine and TRAb, thyroid ultrasound, and orbital computed tomography formed the basis for the diagnoses. Ficoll-Paque density gradient centrifugation was used to isolate PBMCs from approximately 11 ml of fresh peripheral blood. Total RNA was extracted using Trizol reagent, and RNA quality was assessed on an Agilent 2100 Bioanalyzer. Paper-wide results and their limitations: Sample size was not statistically predetermined, and investigators were not blinded to group allocation. A model built on a 13 V-J signature distinguished ophthalmopathy from stable hyperthyroidism, reaching approximately 89% sensitivity and around 81% specificity in cross-validation and 80%/75% in testing. In validation, the model predicted progression to ophthalmopathy with approximately 69% sensitivity and over 72% specificity, a median of roughly seven months before onset. Blood samples also contained most of the expanded thyroid clonotypes (frequency above 0.001), which suggests that blood repertoires may reflect thyroid immune responses.

The CDR1 and CDR2 encoded by the germline V gene are SGHTS and YDEGEE. The CDR3, from cysteine to phenylalanine, totals 14 residues. This entry keeps only the CDR3 DNA: 42 bases, framed from base 1. The sample taken for sequencing was blood. The TCR comes from a woman in her 30s with Graves' hyperthyroidism. The sequence links TRBV5-8 to TRBJ1-1, with the D gene uncertain. The CDR3 reads as follows: CASSSGRMGTEAFF. The DNA is TGCGCCAGCAGCTCAGGACGGATGGGCACTGAAGCTTTCTTT.